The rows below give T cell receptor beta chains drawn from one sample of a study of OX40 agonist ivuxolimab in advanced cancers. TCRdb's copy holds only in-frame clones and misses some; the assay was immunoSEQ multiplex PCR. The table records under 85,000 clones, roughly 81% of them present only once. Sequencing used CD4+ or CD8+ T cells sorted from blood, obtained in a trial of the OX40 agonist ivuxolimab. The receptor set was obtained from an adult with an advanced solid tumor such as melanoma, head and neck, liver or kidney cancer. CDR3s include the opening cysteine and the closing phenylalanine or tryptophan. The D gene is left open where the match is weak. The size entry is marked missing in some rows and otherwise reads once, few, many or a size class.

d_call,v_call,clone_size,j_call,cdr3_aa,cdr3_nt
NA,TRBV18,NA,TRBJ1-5,CASSRSVGNQPQHF,TGTGCCAGCTCCCGGTCCGTCGGCAATCAGCCCCAGCATTTT
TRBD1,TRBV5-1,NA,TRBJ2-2,CASNGQGNTGELFF,TGCGCCAGTAACGGACAGGGAAACACCGGGGAGCTGTTTTTT
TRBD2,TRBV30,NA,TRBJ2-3,CAWTPSGREADTQYF,TGTGCCTGGACCCCTAGCGGGAGAGAGGCAGATACGCAGTATTTT
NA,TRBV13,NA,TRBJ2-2,CASSTGSRTGELFF,TGTGCCAGCAGCACGGGCAGCCGGACCGGGGAGCTGTTTTTT
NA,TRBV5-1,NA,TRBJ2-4,CASSSAPTGTRAKNIQYF,TGCGCCAGCAGCTCCGCCCCTACAGGAACACGGGCCAAAAACATTCAGTACTTC
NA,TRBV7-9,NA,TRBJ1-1,CASSLAWAAEDTEAFF,TGTGCCAGCAGCTTAGCGTGGGCGGCGGAGGACACTGAAGCTTTCTTT
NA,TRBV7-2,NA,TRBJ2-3,CASSLSGSTDTQYF,TGTGCCAGCAGCTTATCGGGATCCACAGATACGCAGTATTTT
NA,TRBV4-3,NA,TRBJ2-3,CASSQDVKTDTQYF,TGCGCCAGCAGCCAAGATGTGAAAACAGATACGCAGTATTTT
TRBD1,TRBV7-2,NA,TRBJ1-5,CASSGTGEGAQHF,TGTGCCAGCAGCGGGACAGGGGAAGGAGCCCAGCATTTT
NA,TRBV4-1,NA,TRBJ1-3,CASSHHRRQAPDSGNTIYF,TGCGCCAGCAGCCACCACCGGCGACAGGCCCCCGACTCTGGAAACACCATATATTTT
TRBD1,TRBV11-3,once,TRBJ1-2,CASSLRGQGNYGYTF,TGTGCCAGCAGCTTGAGGGGACAGGGTAACTATGGCTACACCTTC
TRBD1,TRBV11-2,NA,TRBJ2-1,CASRPYRGRNEQFF,TGTGCCAGCAGACCCTACAGGGGGCGGAATGAGCAGTTCTTC
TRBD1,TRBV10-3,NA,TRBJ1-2,CAIRQGANYGYTF,TGTGCCATTCGACAGGGGGCCAACTATGGCTACACCTTC
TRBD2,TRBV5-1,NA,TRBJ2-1,CASSPTPKKRGNEQFF,TGCGCCAGCAGCCCCACCCCCAAGAAGCGGGGCAATGAGCAGTTCTTC
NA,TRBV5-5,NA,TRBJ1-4,CASSLSLGAGEEKLFF,TGTGCCAGCAGCTTGAGTCTGGGGGCGGGTGAAGAAAAACTGTTTTTT
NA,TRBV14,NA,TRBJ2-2,CASSLFGELFF,TGTGCCAGCAGTCTCTTCGGGGAGCTGTTTTTT
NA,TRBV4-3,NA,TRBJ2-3,CASSQDVSSTDTQYF,TGCGCCAGCAGCCAAGATGTCTCTAGCACAGATACGCAGTATTTT
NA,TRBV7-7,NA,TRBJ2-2,CASSSNTGNTGELFF,TGTGCCAGCAGCTCTAATACAGGGAACACCGGGGAGCTGTTTTTT
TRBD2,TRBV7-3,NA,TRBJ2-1,CASSSASSGNEQFF,TGTGCCAGCAGCTCGGCGTCTAGCGGCAATGAGCAGTTCTTC
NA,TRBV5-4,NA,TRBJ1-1,CASSLGKNTEAFF,TGTGCCAGCAGCTTGGGTAAGAACACTGAAGCTTTCTTT